The 6 T cell receptor beta chains listed next were all sequenced from one sample in a study of blood T cell repertoires in COVID-19. The protocol was immunoSEQ multiplex PCR, while the TCRdb copy is restricted to in-frame clones and leaves out a portion. The data show 300,000 to 350,000 clones, 75% to 90% seen once. Sequenced: peripheral blood. These receptors originate from a woman aged 45-60 years with COVID-19, enrolled during active disease.

The CDR3 sequence: CASSPQWRPAPSYEQYF. In DNA form, the CDR3 reads TGCGCCAGCAGCCCTCAGTGGCGGCCGGCTCCTTCCTACGAGCAGTACTTC. The rearrangement links TRBV4-1 to TRBJ2-7; no clear D. The germline gives CDR1 MGHRA, CDR2 YSYEKL. V shed 4 bases and J shed 1 base, with 20 bases lying between them. This CDR3 comprises 17 residues.

The chain joins TRBV4-3 to TRBJ1-2, with TRBD1 as a possible D gene (5 bases). The V and J ends lost 0 bases and 4 bases respectively, with 15 bases between them. The V gene's germline CDR1 is LGHNA and CDR2 YSLEER. There are 16 residues in the CDR3. The CDR3 region is CASSQDYGTGGYGYTF. DNA for the CDR3: TGCGCCAGCAGCCAAGATTACGGGACGGGGGGCTATGGCTACACCTTC.

Here the CDR3 reads CAWKSSGLPGDTQYF. For the CDR3, the DNA is TGTGCCTGGAAAAGTAGTGGACTCCCTGGGGATACGCAGTATTTT. This chain links TRBV30 with TRBJ2-3; possibly TRBD2 for D (5 bases). The germline V gene encodes CDR1 GTSNPN and CDR2 SVGIG (reference sequence). CDR3 length equals 15 residues. Trimming removed 4 bases from V and 6 bases from J, with 20 bases in between.

The CDR3 loop reads CASSPMGQGTYEQYF. In nucleotides, the CDR3 is TGTGCCAGCAGCCCAATGGGACAGGGGACCTACGAGCAGTACTTC. This sequence joins TRBV7-6 and TRBJ2-7; 10 positions agree with TRBD1. J was trimmed by 2 bases and V by 5 bases; bases with no gene match: 6. The V gene's germline CDR1 is SGHVS and CDR2 FNYEAQ. The CDR3 has 15 amino acids.

This CDR3 reads CASSPRVRGTEAFF. CDR3 nucleotide sequence: TGTGCCAGCAGTCCCAGGGTGCGAGGCACTGAAGCTTTCTTT. The V call is TRBV2, the J call TRBJ1-1, with D maybe TRBD1 (5 bases). The germline V and J ends were trimmed by 5 bases and 4 bases, with 14 bases remaining between them. This CDR3 has 14 residues. Germline-derived CDR1 and CDR2 are SNHLY and FYNNEI.

J is TRBJ2-1 and V is TRBV7-8, with TRBD1 identical over 8 bases. The CDR3 loop spans 16 amino acids. The V gene's germline CDR1 is SGHVS and CDR2 FQNEAQ. The junction had 14 bases not matched to a gene; V was cut back by 5 bases and J by 8 bases. CDR3 coding DNA: TGTGCCAGCAGCCCAGGGCTAAGACAGGGGCCGGATGAGCAGTTCTTC. Translation gives CASSPGLRQGPDEQFF.